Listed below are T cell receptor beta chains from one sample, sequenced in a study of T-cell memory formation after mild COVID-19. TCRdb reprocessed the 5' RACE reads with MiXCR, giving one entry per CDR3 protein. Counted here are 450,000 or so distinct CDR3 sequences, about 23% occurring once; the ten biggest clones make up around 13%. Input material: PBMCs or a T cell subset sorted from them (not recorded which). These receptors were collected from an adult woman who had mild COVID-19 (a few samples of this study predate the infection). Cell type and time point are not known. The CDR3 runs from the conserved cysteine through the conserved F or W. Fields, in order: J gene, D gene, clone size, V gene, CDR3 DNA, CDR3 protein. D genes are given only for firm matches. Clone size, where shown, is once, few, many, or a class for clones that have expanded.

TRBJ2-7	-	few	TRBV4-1	TGCGCCAGCAGCCAAGAGCCCGTGACATCGGGGGAGCAGTACTTC	CASSQEPVTSGEQYF
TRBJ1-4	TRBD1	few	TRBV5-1	TGCGCCAGCAGCCCCCTGGGACAGATTAATGAAAAACTGTTTTTT	CASSPLGQINEKLFF
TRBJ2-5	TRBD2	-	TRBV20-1	TGCAGTGCTGGAGCGGGAGGATGGGAGACCCAGTACTTC	CSAGAGGWETQYF
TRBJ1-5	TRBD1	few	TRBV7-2	TGTGCCAGCAGCGTAACCGGGACAGGGTTGAATCAGCCCCAGCATTTT	CASSVTGTGLNQPQHF
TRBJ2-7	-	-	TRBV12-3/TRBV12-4	TGTGCCAGCACCCCAGGGACATCAAACTACGAGCAGTACTTC	CASTPGTSNYEQYF
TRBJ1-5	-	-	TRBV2	TGTGCCAGCAGTGCAGGGATTTTGGGCAATCAGCCCCAGCATTTT	CASSAGILGNQPQHF
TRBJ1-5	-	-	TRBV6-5	TGTGCCAGCAGTTACCGAGGAATCGAAGGTCAGCCCCAGCATTTT	CASSYRGIEGQPQHF
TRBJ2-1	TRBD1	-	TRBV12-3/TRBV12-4	TGTGCCAGCAACAAGGGGACAGGGCACAATGAGCAGTTCTTC	CASNKGTGHNEQFF
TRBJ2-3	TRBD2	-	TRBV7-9	TGTGCCAGCAGCCTATCAGGGACTAATCTGGATACGCAGTATTTT	CASSLSGTNLDTQYF
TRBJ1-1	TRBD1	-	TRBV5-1	TGCGCCAGCAGCTTGTCCGGGACAGGGGCCAATATGAACACTGAAGCTTTCTTT	CASSLSGTGANMNTEAFF
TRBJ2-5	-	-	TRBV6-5	TGTGCCAGCCGCAAAGGACAAGAGACCCAGTACTTC	CASRKGQETQYF
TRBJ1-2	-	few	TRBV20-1	TGCAGTGCTAGATCGCGGACTGGGGAAAACTATGGCTACACCTTC	CSARSRTGENYGYTF
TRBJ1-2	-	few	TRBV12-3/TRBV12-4	TGTGCCAGCAGGTCAATTTACGAGGGCTACACCTTC	CASRSIYEGYTF
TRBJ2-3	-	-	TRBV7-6	TGTGCCAGCAGCCCCCTCTGGGGGAGCGTAACAGATACGCAGTATTTT	CASSPLWGSVTDTQYF
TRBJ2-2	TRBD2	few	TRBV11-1	TGTGCCAGCAGCTTAGCGGGACTAGCGAGGACCGGGGAGCTGTTTTTT	CASSLAGLARTGELFF
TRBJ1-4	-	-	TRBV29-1	TGCAGCGTTGCGACAGCCCCTAATGAAAAACTGTTTTTT	CSVATAPNEKLFF
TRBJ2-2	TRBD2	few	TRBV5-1	TGCGCCAGCAGCTCCGGGACTATGAACACCGGGGAGCTGTTTTTT	CASSSGTMNTGELFF
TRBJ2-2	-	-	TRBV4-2	TGTGCCAGCAGCCAAGATCCAGGCGGCGGGGAGCTGTTTTTT	CASSQDPGGGELFF
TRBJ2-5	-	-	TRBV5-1	TGCGCCAGCAGCCTCTTCGGGGGAACTGAAGAGACCCAGTACTTC	CASSLFGGTEETQYF
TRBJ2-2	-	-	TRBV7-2	TGTGCCAGCGCCATGGAAGGCTTAAGGACCGGGGAGCTGTTTTTT	CASAMEGLRTGELFF
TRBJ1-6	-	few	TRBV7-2	TGTGCCAGCAACCGAATGAATTCACCCCTCCACTTT	CASNRMNSPLHF
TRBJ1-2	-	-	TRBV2	TGTGCCAGCAGTGTTAGTAGCCGCTCTAGCGATGGCTACACCTTC	CASSVSSRSSDGYTF